This section outlines one T cell receptor (beta chain) sequence together with its context. The junction had 13 bases not matched to a gene; V was cut back by 4 bases and J by 12 bases. Germline CDR1 and CDR2: SGHDN and FVKESK. The CDR3 spans 14 residues. Survey-level TCR beta sequencing used the immunoSEQ assay. Method: immunoSEQ multiplex PCR; TCRdb's copy keeps in-frame clones and lacks some. The sample lists about 68,000 clones, just over 90% occurring once. What was sequenced was PBMCs. The chain recombines TRBV14 with TRBJ1-1, with 8 positions matching TRBD1. This clonotype was obtained from a man in his forties or fifties with rheumatoid arthritis. This CDR3 reads CASSPLGQGLMTFF. The CDR3 DNA follows: TGTGCCAGCAGCCCCCTTGGACAGGGACTTATGACTTTCTTT.